The 23 T cell receptor beta chains reported below all come from one sample, sequenced in a study of cytomegalovirus exposure and HLA in healthy donors. PCR used 60 Vbeta primers and 13 Jbeta primers. This table comes from immunoSEQ multiplex PCR, and its TCRdb copy is limited to in-frame clones, with some not included. The data hold approximately 110,000 clones, with 65% to 80% observed a single time. The sample comprised PBMCs. The receptors here all came from a human donor in good health.

The rearrangement links TRBV7-9 to TRBJ1-5; no clear D. V dropped 8 bases and J dropped 3 bases, with 14 bases sitting between them. Germline CDR1 is SEHNR and CDR2 is FQNEAQ (reference sequence). The CDR3 has 14 residues. This chain's CDR3 is CASESGDHNQPQHF. CDR3 in DNA: TGTGCCAGCGAATCTGGAGACCACAATCAGCCCCAGCATTTT.

The chain uses TRBV7-2 and TRBJ2-7; 9 bases align to TRBD2. Per the germline V gene, CDR1 is SGHTA and CDR2 is FQGNSA. With V trimmed by 7 bases and J by 3 bases, 10 bases remained unmatched. The length of the CDR3 is 15 residues. CDR3 in amino acids: CASTPRGTSRYEQYF. The CDR3 nucleotides are TGTGCCAGCACCCCGCGGGGGACTAGCCGCTACGAGCAGTACTTC.

The chain recombines TRBV29-1 with TRBJ1-4, with D possibly matching TRBD1 (6 bases). Looked up from germline, CDR1 is SQVTM and CDR2 is ANQGSEA. The CDR3 is 12 residues long. The germline V and J ends were trimmed by 7 bases and 7 bases, with 13 bases remaining between them. The CDR3 coding sequence is TGCAGCGCCCAGGGGCTGGGTGAAAAACTGTTTTTT. Translating gives CSAQGLGEKLFF.

The V call is TRBV28, the J call TRBJ2-7, with 8 bases fitting TRBD1. V lost 4 bases and J lost 7; bases outside the gene matches: 15. The CDR3 length is 16 residues. In germline, CDR1 is MDHEN, CDR2 SYDVKM. The CDR3 region is CASSSSGQGNLGEQYF. CDR3 nucleotides: TGTGCCAGCAGTTCCTCAGGACAGGGTAATCTCGGAGAGCAGTACTTC.

The chain links TRBV7-6 to TRBJ2-7; 8 bases are a match to TRBD2. The CDR3 has 15 residues. The V and J ends lost 1 base and 2 bases, in that order; junction bases with no gene match: 4. Germline CDR1 is SGHVS and CDR2 is FNYEAQ. The CDR3 region has the DNA TGTGCCAGCAGCTTAGGAAGCGGGGGAACCTACGAGCAGTACTTC. Translating gives CASSLGSGGTYEQYF. Combining the CDR3 with reference TRBV7-6 and TRBJ2-7 gives the whole variable domain GAGVSQSPRYKVTKRGQDVALRCDPISGHVSLYWYRQALGQGPEFLTYFNYEAQQDKSGLPNDRFSAERPEGSISTLTIQRTEQRDSAMYRCASSLGSGGTYEQYFGPGTRLTVT.

The chain is built from TRBV5-1 and TRBJ2-7, with 7 bases identical to TRBD1. Germline values: CDR1 SGHRS, CDR2 YFSETQ. The CDR3 loop spans 13 amino acids. The V and J ends lost 1 base and 5 bases, in that order; junction bases with no gene match: 3. CDR3 region: CASSLQGENEQYF. The CDR3 bases are TGCGCCAGCAGCTTGCAGGGGGAGAACGAGCAGTACTTC.

This chain joins TRBV27 and TRBJ2-7; possible D gene TRBD2, 5 bases. CDR1 and CDR2 (germline): MNHEY, SMNVEV (reference sequence). Deletions cut 5 bases from V and 4 bases from J, with 18 bases between. The CDR3 runs to 15 residues. In nucleotides, the CDR3 is TGTGCCAGCAGTCAACGAGGGAACAATGGATACGAGCAGTACTTC. Its protein product is CASSQRGNNGYEQYF.

V and J are TRBV10-3 and TRBJ1-1; 7 positions agree with TRBD1. Germline CDR1 ENHRY, CDR2 SYGVKD. V lost 10 bases, J lost 1 base, and 3 bases stayed unmatched. This CDR3 is built from 12 residues. The DNA of the CDR3 is TGTGCCACCGGACAGGAGAACACTGAAGCTTTCTTT. Its translation: CATGQENTEAFF.

The chain joins TRBV11-3 to TRBJ2-7; TRBD2 agrees at 8 bases. This CDR3 contains 15 residues. Trimming took 2 bases from V and 4 from J; bases not matched to a gene: 7. Germline V lookup: CDR1 SGHNT, CDR2 YENEEA. CDR3 sequence: CASSLLAGGRYEQYF. CDR3 sequence (DNA): TGTGCCAGCAGCTTACTGGCGGGAGGAAGGTACGAGCAGTACTTC. The variable domain in full, completed from reference TRBV11-3 and TRBJ2-7, reads EAGVVQSPRYKIIEKKQPVAFWCNPISGHNTLYWYLQNLGQGPELLIRYENEEAVDDSQLPKDRFSAERLKGVDSTLKIQPAELGDSAVYLCASSLLAGGRYEQYFGPGTRLTVT.

The chain joins TRBV4-1 to TRBJ2-4; maybe TRBD1 (5 bases). The V end was cut by 1 base, the J end by 7 bases, with 5 bases between. The CDR3 is 12 residues long. In germline, CDR1 is MGHRA, CDR2 YSYEKL. The CDR3 spells CASSQGGNIQYF. Here the CDR3 DNA reads TGCGCCAGCAGCCAAGGGGGCAACATTCAGTACTTC.

The V gene is TRBV11-3, the J gene TRBJ1-1, with D unresolved. CDR3 length equals 14 residues. Germline V gives CDR1 SGHNT, CDR2 YENEEA. V was cut by 1 base and J by 5 bases, with 11 bases left in between. In nucleotides, the CDR3 is TGTGCCAGCAGCTTAGTGGCGGCAGAAACTGAAGCTTTCTTT. Amino acids: CASSLVAAETEAFF.

Only a few counts were recorded for this clone. The chain has TRBV6-6 and TRBJ2-7; 7 bases match TRBD1. Germline CDR1 MNHNY, CDR2 SVGAGI (reference sequence). The CDR3 is 13 residues long. V lost 6 bases and J lost 3; bases outside the gene matches: 5. CDR3 protein: CASRRDRYYEQYF. CDR3 DNA: TGTGCCAGCAGAAGGGACAGATACTACGAGCAGTACTTC.

This clone came up a few times. V and J are TRBV10-1 and TRBJ2-1; D gene ambiguous. V shed 8 bases and J shed 0 bases, with 5 bases lying between them. There are 12 residues in the CDR3. Per the germline V gene, CDR1 is WNHNN and CDR2 is SYGVQD (reference sequence). This CDR3 is CASGDSYNEQFF. The CDR3, as DNA: TGCGCCAGCGGAGACTCCTACAATGAGCAGTTCTTC.

The rearrangement uses TRBV18 and TRBJ2-5; 10 bases match TRBD1. The DNA end is a closer match to TRBJ2-7, so the J assignment may be wrong. CDR1 is KGHSH, CDR2 LQKENI, per germline. The CDR3 has 16 residues. Here the CDR3 reads CASSSAGQGNSYEQYF. Here the CDR3 DNA reads TGTGCCAGCTCGTCCGCGGGACAGGGGAACTCCTACGAGCAGTACTTC.

The genes are TRBV5-4 and TRBJ2-1; a weak D match, TRBD2 (5 bases). Germline V gives CDR1 SGHNT, CDR2 YYREEE (reference sequence). The V gene lost 2 bases and the J gene lost 10 bases, with 13 bases spanning the gap. The CDR3 totals 13 residues. CDR3 sequence: CASSLAESREQFF. The CDR3 nucleotides read TGTGCCAGCAGCTTAGCGGAGTCACGGGAGCAGTTCTTC.

Worth noting for this clone: This sample includes further DNA sequences coding for the same CDR3. The chain recombines TRBV5-4 with TRBJ1-2; 9 bases line up with TRBD1. V trimming: 0 bases; J trimming: 8 bases; junction bases outside the gene matches: 14. Per the germline V gene, CDR1 is SGHNT and CDR2 is YYREEE (reference sequence). CDR3 length equals 17 residues. The CDR3 loop is CASSLGDRVGDEAGYTF. For the CDR3, the DNA is TGTGCCAGCAGCTTGGGGGACAGGGTCGGCGATGAGGCGGGCTACACCTTC.

The genes are TRBV5-6 and TRBJ1-3, with TRBD1 as a possible D gene (6 bases). Germline V gene data show CDR1 as SGHDT and CDR2 as YYEEEE. Trimming took off 0 bases at V and 4 bases at J, with 11 bases between the two ends. The CDR3 runs to 15 residues. CDR3 amino acids: CASSLGRGSGNTIYF. For the CDR3, the DNA is TGTGCCAGCAGCTTGGGAAGGGGGTCCGGAAACACCATATATTTT. Combining the CDR3 with reference TRBV5-6 and TRBJ1-3 gives the whole variable domain DAGVTQSPTHLIKTRGQQVTLRCSPKSGHDTVSWYQQALGQGPQFIFQYYEEEERQRGNFPDRFSGHQFPNYSSELNVNALLLGDSALYLCASSLGRGSGNTIYFGEGSWLTVV.

This clone was picked up a small number of times. The CDR3 nucleotides read TGTGCCAGCAGTGAGGGGGTCGGGTATGGCTACACCTTC. Protein product: CASSEGVGYGYTF. The V and J genes are TRBV6-6 and TRBJ1-2, with a possible D match to TRBD1 (6 bases). This CDR3 has 13 residues. The V and J ends lost 5 bases and 5 bases respectively, with 12 bases between them. Germline CDR1 is MNHNY and CDR2 is SVGAGI (reference sequence).

The V call is TRBV18, the J call TRBJ1-3; maybe TRBD1 (5 bases). The CDR3 totals 14 residues. V lost 3 bases and J 3 bases, leaving 9 bases between the germline ends. Germline V gene data show CDR1 as KGHSH and CDR2 as LQKENI. The CDR3 is CASSPQGLGNTIYF. CDR3 nucleotides: TGTGCCAGCTCACCCCAGGGACTTGGAAACACCATATATTTT.

The rearrangement uses TRBV6-1 and TRBJ2-3, with 16 bases fitting TRBD2. With 4 bases clipped from V and 7 bases from J, the junction kept 5 bases outside the gene matches. Per germline, CDR1 MNHNS and CDR2 SASEGT. The CDR3 is 16 residues long. The CDR3 loop reads CASSVGTSGRVNTQYF. The DNA for the CDR3 is TGTGCCAGCAGTGTTGGGACTAGCGGGAGGGTGAATACGCAGTATTTT.

This clone was seen a few times. The chain carries TRBV2 and TRBJ2-5, with D perhaps TRBD1 (6 bases). The CDR3 extends over 15 amino acids. The V end lost 7 bases, the J end lost 1 base, and 16 bases lay between the germline ends. Germline V CDR1 and CDR2: SNHLY, FYNNEI. The CDR3 spells CASKPTSDSQETQYF. CDR3 DNA: TGTGCCAGCAAGCCGACCTCGGACAGCCAAGAGACCCAGTACTTC.

This clone was found once. V usage is TRBV5-6 and J usage is TRBJ1-2; TRBD1 matches at 11 bases. The CDR3 contains 18 residues. Germline CDR1 SGHDT, CDR2 YYEEEE. Trimming cost V 3 bases and J 2 bases; bases outside gene matches: 12. The CDR3 coding sequence is TGTGCCAGCAGCTGGGATGGGACAGGGGGTGTGCGAAACTATGGCTACACCTTC. This sequence encodes CASSWDGTGGVRNYGYTF. The variable domain in full, with the rest retrieved from reference TRBV5-6 and TRBJ1-2, is DAGVTQSPTHLIKTRGQQVTLRCSPKSGHDTVSWYQQALGQGPQFIFQYYEEEERQRGNFPDRFSGHQFPNYSSELNVNALLLGDSALYLCASSWDGTGGVRNYGYTFGSGTRLTVV.

The chain recombines TRBV19 with TRBJ1-1, with D unclear. There are 9 residues in the CDR3. The V end was cut by 9 bases, the J end by 7 bases, with 6 bases between. Germline V gene lookup returns CDR1 LNHDA and CDR2 SQIVND (reference sequence). This CDR3 is CASGFEAFF. DNA of the CDR3: TGTGCCAGCGGGTTTGAAGCTTTCTTT.